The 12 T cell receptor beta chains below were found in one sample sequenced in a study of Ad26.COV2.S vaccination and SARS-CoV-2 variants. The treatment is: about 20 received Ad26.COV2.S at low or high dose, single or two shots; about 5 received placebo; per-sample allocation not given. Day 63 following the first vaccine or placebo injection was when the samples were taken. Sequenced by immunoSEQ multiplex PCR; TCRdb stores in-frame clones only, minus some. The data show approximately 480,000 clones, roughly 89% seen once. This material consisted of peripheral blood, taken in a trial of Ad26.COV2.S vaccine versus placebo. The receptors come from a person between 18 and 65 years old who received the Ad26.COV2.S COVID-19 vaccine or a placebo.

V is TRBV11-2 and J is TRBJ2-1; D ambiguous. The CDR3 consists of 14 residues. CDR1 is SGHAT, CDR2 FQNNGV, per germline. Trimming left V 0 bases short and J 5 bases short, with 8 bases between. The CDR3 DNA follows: TGTGCCAGCAGCTTAGAACCGCCCCACAATGAGCAGTTCTTC. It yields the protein CASSLEPPHNEQFF. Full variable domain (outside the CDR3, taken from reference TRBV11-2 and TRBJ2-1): EAGVAQSPRYKIIEKRQSVAFWCNPISGHATLYWYQQILGQGPKLLIQFQNNGVVDDSQLPKDRFSAERLKGVDSTLKIQPAKLEDSAVYLCASSLEPPHNEQFFGPGTRLTVL.

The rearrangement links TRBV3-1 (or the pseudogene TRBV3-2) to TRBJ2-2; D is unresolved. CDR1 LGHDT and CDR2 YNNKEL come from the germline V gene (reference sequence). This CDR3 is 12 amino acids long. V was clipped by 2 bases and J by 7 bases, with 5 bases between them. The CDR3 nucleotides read TGTGCCAGCAGCCAACCCCTCGGGGAGCTGTTTTTT. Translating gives CASSQPLGELFF.

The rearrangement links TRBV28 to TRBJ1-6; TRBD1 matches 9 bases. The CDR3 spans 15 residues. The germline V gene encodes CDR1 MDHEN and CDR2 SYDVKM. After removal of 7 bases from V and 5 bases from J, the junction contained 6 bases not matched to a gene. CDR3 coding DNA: TGTGCCAGCAATTATGGGACAGGGCATAATTCACCCCTCCACTTT. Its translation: CASNYGTGHNSPLHF.

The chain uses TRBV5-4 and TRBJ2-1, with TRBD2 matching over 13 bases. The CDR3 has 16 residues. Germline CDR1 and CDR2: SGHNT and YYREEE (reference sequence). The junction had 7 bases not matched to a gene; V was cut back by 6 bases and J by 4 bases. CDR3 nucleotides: TGTGCCAGCAATCCAGCGACTAGCGGGAGGTACAATGAGCAGTTCTTC. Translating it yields CASNPATSGRYNEQFF.

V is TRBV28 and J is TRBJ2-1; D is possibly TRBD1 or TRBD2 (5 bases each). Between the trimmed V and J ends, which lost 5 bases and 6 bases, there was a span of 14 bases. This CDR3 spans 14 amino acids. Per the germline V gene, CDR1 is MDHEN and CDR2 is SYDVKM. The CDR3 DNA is TGTGCCAGCAGTCCCCCCGTGGGGGTCAATGAGCAGTTCTTC. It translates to CASSPPVGVNEQFF. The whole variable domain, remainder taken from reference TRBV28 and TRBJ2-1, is DVKVTQSSRYLVKRTGEKVFLECVQDMDHENMFWYRQDPGLGLRLIYFSYDVKMKEKGDIPEGYSVSREKKERFSLILESASTNQTSMYLCASSPPVGVNEQFFGPGTRLTVL.

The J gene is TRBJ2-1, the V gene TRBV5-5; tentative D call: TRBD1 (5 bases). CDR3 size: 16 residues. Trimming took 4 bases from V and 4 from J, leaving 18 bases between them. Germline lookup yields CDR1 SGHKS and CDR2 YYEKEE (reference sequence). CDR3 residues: CASSARGRARYNEQFF. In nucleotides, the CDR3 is TGTGCCAGCAGCGCAAGGGGCAGGGCGAGGTACAATGAGCAGTTCTTC.

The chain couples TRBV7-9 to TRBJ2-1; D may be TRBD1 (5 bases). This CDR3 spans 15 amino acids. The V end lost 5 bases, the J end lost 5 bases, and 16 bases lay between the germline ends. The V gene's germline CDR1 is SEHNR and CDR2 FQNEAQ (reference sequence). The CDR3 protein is CASSPKQGENNEQFF. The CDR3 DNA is TGTGCCAGCAGCCCTAAGCAGGGTGAAAACAATGAGCAGTTCTTC.

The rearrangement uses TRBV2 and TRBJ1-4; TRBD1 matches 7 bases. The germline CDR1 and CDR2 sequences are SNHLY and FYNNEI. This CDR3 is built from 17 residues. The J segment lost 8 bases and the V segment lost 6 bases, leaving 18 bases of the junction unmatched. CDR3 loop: CASRGGTDTLWMEKLFF. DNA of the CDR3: TGTGCCAGCAGGGGGGGGACAGACACCTTATGGATGGAAAAACTGTTTTTT.

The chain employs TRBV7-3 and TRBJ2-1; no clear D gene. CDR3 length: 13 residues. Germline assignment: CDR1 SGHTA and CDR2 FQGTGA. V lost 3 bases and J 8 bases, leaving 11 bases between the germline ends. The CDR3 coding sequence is TGTGCCAGCAGCTTGCATCAAGTCGATGAGCAGTTCTTC. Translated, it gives CASSLHQVDEQFF.

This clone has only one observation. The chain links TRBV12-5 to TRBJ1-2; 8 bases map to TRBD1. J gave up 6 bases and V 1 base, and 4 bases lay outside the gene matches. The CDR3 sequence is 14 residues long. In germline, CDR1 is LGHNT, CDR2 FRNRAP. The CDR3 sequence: CASGLDWTGNGYTF. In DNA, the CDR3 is TGTGCTAGTGGTTTGGACTGGACAGGGAATGGCTACACCTTC.

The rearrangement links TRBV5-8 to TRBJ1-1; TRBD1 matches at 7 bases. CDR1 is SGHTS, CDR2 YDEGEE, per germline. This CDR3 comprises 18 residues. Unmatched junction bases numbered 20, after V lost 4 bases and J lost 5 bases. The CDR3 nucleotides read TGTGCCAGCAGCCGCCCTGCTCACAGGGGAGAAGGACGAACTGAAGCTTTCTTT. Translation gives CASSRPAHRGEGRTEAFF.

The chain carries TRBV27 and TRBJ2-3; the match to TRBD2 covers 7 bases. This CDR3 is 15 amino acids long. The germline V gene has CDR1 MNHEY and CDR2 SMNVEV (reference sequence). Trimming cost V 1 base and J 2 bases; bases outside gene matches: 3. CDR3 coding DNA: TGTGCCAGCAGTTTATTCAGCGGGATCACAGATACGCAGTATTTT. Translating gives CASSLFSGITDTQYF.